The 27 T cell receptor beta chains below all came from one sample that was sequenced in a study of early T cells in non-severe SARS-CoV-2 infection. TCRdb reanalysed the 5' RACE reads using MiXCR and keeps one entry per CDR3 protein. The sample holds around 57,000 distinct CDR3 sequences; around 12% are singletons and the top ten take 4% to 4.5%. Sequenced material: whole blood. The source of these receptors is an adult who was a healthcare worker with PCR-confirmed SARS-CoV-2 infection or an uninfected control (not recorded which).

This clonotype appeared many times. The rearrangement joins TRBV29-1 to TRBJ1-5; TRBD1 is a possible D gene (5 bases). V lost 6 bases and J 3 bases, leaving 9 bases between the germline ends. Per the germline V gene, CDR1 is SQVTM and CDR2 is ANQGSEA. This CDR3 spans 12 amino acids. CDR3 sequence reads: CSVQDLNQPQHF. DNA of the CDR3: TGCAGCGTACAGGACCTCAATCAGCCCCAGCATTTT.

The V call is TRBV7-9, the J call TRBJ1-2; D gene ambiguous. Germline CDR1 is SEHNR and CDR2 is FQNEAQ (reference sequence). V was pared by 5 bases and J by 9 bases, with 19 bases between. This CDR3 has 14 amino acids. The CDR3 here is CASSAVVEGLSYTF. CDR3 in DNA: TGTGCCAGCAGCGCGGTGGTGGAGGGCTTAAGCTACACCTTC.

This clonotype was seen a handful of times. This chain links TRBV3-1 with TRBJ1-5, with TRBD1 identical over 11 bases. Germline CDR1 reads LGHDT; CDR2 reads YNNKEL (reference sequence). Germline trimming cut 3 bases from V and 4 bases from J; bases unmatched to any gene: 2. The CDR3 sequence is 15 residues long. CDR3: CASSQGQGENQPQHF. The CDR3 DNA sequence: TGTGCCAGCAGCCAGGGACAGGGGGAGAATCAGCCCCAGCATTTT.

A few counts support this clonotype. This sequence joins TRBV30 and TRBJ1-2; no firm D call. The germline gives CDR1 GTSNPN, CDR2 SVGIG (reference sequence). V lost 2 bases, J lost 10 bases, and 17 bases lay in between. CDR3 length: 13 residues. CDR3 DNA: TGTGCCTGGAGTACGAGAAGCGGGGTGTACTACACCTTC. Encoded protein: CAWSTRSGVYYTF.

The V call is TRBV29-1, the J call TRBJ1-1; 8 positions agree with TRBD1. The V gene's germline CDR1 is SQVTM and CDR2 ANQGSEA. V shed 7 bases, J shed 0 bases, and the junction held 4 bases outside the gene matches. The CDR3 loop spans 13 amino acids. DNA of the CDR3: TGCAGCGCTGGGACAGGAATGAACACTGAAGCTTTCTTT. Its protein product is CSAGTGMNTEAFF.

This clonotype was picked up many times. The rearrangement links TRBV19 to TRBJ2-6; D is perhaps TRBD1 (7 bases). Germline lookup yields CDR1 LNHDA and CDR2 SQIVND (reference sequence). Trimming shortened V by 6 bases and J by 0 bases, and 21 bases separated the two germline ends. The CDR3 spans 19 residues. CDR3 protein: CASSPRGSGGNSGANVLTF. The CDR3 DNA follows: TGTGCCAGTAGCCCCCGTGGGTCAGGGGGGAACTCTGGGGCCAACGTCCTGACTTTC.

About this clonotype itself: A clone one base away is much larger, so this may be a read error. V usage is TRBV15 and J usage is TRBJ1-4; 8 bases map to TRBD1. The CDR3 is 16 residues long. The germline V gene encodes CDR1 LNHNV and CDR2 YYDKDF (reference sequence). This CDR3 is CVTSREGGQGNEKLFF. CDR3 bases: TGTGTCACCAGCAGAGAAGGAGGACAGGGTAATGAAAAACTGTTTTTT.

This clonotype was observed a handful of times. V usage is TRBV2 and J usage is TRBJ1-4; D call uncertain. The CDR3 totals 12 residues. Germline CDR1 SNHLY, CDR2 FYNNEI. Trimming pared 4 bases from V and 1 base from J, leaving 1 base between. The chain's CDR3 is CASSGTNEKLFF. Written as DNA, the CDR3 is TGTGCCAGCAGTGGAACTAATGAAAAACTGTTTTTT.

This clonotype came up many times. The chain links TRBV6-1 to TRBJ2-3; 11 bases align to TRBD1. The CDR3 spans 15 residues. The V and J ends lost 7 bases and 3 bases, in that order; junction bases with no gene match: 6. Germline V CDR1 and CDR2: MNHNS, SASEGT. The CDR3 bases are TGTGCCAGCATTCAGGGACAGGGGGAGACAGATACGCAGTATTTT. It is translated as CASIQGQGETDTQYF.

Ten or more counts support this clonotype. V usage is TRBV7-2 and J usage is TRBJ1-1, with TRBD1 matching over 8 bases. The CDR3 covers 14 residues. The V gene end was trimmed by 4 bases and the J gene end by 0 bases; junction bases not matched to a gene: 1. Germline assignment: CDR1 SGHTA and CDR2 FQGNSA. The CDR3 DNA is TGTGCCAGCAGCTGGGACAGGTTGAACACTGAAGCTTTCTTT. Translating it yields CASSWDRLNTEAFF.

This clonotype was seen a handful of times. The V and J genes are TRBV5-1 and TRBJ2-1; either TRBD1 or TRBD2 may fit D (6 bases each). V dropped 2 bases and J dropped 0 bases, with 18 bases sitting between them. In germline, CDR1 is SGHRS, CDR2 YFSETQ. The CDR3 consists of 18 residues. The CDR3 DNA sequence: TGCGCCAGCAGCTTCCTCCCCGGGGGCGGAAACTCCTACAATGAGCAGTTCTTC. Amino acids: CASSFLPGGGNSYNEQFF.

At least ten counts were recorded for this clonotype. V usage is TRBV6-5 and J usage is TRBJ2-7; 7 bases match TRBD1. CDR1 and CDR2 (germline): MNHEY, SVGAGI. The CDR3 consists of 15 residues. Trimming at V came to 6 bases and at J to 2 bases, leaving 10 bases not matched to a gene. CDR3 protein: CASRAWDRGTYEQYF. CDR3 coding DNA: TGTGCCAGCAGAGCCTGGGACAGAGGTACCTACGAGCAGTACTTC.

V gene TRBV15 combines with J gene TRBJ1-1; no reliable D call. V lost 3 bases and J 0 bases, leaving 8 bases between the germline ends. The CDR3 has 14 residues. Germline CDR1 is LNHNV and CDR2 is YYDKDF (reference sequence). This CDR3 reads CATSRGFMNTEAFF. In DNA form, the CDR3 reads TGTGCCACCAGCAGGGGTTTTATGAACACTGAAGCTTTCTTT.

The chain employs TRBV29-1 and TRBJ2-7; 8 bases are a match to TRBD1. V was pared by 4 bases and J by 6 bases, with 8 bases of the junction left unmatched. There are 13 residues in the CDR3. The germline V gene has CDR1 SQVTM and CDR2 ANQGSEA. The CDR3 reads CSVAGQGRGEQYF. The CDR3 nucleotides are TGCAGCGTTGCTGGACAGGGAAGAGGCGAGCAGTACTTC.

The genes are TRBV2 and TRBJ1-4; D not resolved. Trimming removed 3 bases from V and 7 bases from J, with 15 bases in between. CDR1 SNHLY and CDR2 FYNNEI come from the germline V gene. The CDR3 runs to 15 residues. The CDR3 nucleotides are TGTGCCAGCAGTGACAGCGGCCCGCCCCGTGAAAAACTGTTTTTT. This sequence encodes CASSDSGPPREKLFF. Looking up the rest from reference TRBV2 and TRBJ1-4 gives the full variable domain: EPEVTQTPSHQVTQMGQEVILRCVPISNHLYFYWYRQILGQKVEFLVSFYNNEISEKSEIFDDQFSVERPDGSNFTLKIRSTKLEDSAMYFCASSDSGPPREKLFFGSGTQLSVL.

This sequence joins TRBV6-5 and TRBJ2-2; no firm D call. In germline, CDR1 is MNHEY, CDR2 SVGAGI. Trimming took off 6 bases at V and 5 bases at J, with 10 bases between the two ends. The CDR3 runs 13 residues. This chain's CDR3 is CASSRDITGELFF. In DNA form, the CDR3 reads TGTGCCAGCAGCCGAGATATAACCGGGGAGCTGTTTTTT.

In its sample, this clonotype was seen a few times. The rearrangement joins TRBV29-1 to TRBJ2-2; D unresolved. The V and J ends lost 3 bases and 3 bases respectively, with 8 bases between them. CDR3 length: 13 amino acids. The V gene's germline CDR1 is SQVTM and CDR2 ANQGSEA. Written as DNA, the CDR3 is TGCAGCGTTGATTCATTCGACACCGGGGAGCTGTTTTTT. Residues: CSVDSFDTGELFF.

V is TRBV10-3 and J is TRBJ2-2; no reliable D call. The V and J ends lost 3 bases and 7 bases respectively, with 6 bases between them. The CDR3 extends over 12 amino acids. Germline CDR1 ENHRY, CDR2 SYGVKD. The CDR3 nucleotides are TGTGCCATCAGTGATAGGATCGGGGAGCTGTTTTTT. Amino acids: CAISDRIGELFF.

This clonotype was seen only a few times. The chain's CDR3 is CASSLSPGELFF. In nucleotides, the CDR3 is TGTGCCAGCAGTTTATCTCCCGGGGAGCTGTTTTTT. This chain connects TRBV12-3 or TRBV12-4 to TRBJ2-2, with D uncertain. The CDR3 consists of 12 residues. The V end lost 2 bases, the J end lost 6 bases, and 4 bases lay between the germline ends.

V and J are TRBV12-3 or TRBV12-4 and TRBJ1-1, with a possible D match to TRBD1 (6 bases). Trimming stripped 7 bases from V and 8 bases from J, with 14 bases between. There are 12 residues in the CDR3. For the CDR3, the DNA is TGTGCCAGCACACCCGGGACATTAGAAGCTTTCTTT. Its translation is CASTPGTLEAFF.

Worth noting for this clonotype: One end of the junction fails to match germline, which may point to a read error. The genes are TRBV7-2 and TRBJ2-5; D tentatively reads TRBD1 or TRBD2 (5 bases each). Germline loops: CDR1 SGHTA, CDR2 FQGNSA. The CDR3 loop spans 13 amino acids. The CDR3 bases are TGTGCCAGCAGCTTCGAGGGGCCCGAGACCCGGTACTTC. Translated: CASSFEGPETRYF.

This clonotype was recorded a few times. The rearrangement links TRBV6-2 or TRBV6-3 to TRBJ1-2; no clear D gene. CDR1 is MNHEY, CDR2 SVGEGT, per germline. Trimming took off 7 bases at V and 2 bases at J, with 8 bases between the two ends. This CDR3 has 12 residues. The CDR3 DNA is TGTGCCAGCACTGGGGAGAACTATGGCTACACCTTC. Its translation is CASTGENYGYTF.

The CDR3: CASSLAGTGNEKLFF. The CDR3 nucleotides are TGTGCCAGCAGCTTAGCCGGGACAGGGAATGAAAAACTGTTTTTT. The chain is built from TRBV7-8 and TRBJ1-4; the match to TRBD1 covers 9 bases. This CDR3 comprises 15 residues. Germline lookup yields CDR1 SGHVS and CDR2 FQNEAQ. Trimming at V came to 0 bases and at J to 5 bases, leaving 1 base not matched to a gene.

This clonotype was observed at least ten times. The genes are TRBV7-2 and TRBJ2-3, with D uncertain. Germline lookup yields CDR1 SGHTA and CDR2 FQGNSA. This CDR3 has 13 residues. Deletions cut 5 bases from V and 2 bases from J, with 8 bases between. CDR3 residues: CASSMSLTDTQYF. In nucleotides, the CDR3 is TGTGCCAGCAGCATGTCCCTCACAGATACGCAGTATTTT. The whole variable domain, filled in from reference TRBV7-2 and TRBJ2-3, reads GAGVSQSPSNKVTEKGKDVELRCDPISGHTALYWYRQSLGQGLEFLIYFQGNSAPDKSGLPSDRFSAERTGGSVSTLTIQRTQQEDSAVYLCASSMSLTDTQYFGPGTRLTVL.

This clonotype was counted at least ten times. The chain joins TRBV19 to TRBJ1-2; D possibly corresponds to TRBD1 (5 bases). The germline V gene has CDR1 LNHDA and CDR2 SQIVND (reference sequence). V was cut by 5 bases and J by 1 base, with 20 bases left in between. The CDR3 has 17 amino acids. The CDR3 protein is CASSLNPTGAVNYGYTF. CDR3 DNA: TGTGCCAGTAGTCTCAACCCCACAGGAGCGGTTAACTATGGCTACACCTTC.

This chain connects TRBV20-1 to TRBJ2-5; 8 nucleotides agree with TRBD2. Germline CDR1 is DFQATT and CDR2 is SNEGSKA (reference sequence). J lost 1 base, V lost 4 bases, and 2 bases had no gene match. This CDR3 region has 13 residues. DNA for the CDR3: TGCAGTGCTAACGGGGGGGCCCAAGAGACCCAGTACTTC. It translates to CSANGGAQETQYF.

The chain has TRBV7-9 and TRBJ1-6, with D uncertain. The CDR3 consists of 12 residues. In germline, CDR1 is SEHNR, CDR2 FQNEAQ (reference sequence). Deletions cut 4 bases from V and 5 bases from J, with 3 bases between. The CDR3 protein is CASSSDNSPLHF. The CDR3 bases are TGTGCCAGCAGCTCGGATAATTCACCCCTCCACTTT.